The subject of this entry is one T cell receptor (beta chain). The antigen is not known. These data are taken from a study of graft-versus-host responses after intestinal transplantation. Across the whole study: Each recipient received anti-thymocyte globulin induction, then tacrolimus and steroids for three to four years. Findings and limits, study-wide: Allografts from individuals with graft-donor T cell macrochimerism displayed high graft-versus-host to host-versus-graft clonal ratios. Researchers found peak circulating GvH clone levels linked to early post-transplant HvG declines.

Sequenced by immunoSEQ multiplex PCR; TCRdb stores in-frame clones only, minus some. The table shows around 120,000 clones, with roughly nine tenths occurring only once. CDR3 length: 19 amino acids. CDR1 and CDR2 (germline): SGHTA, FQGNSA. V gave up 5 bases and J gave up 0 bases; unmatched junction bases: 11. The chain carries TRBV7-2 and TRBJ2-7; 15 bases match TRBD2. Sequences were derived from unstimulated CD4+ T cells sorted from spleen or lymph node cells, sampled before intestinal transplant. The clonotype originates from a human donor who received an intestinal transplant. In nucleotides, the CDR3 is TGTGCCAGCAGCCGCCCCGGAGGACTAGCGGGGGGGAGCTCCTACGAGCAGTACTTC. Residues: CASSRPGGLAGGSSYEQYF.